Below, one TCR beta chain is given with its context. Repertoires were generated with immunoSEQ multiplex PCR, while TCRdb's copy carries only in-frame clones and drops some. The profile covers roughly 45,000 clones, with approximately 87% appearing a single time and approximately 1.4% taken by the ten largest. This CDR3 contains 13 residues. V gave up 4 bases and J gave up 8 bases, with 14 bases separating them. CDR1 is SGHTA and CDR2 is FQGNSA in the germline V gene. The entry originates in a study of T cell changes during pregnancy in multiple sclerosis. This receptor was identified in a female donor in good health, enrolled as a control in a pregnancy study. The chain has TRBV7-2 and TRBJ1-1; D is possibly TRBD1 (6 bases). The specimen comprised peripheral blood, sampled in the first trimester of pregnancy. The DNA for the CDR3 is TGTGCCAGCAGCTGGGGGCGGGTACAAGAAGCTTTCTTT. Amino acids: CASSWGRVQEAFF. The variable domain in full, completed from reference TRBV7-2 and TRBJ1-1, reads GAGVSQSPSNKVTEKGKDVELRCDPISGHTALYWYRQSLGQGLEFLIYFQGNSAPDKSGLPSDRFSAERTGGSVSTLTIQRTQQEDSAVYLCASSWGRVQEAFFGQGTRLTVV.